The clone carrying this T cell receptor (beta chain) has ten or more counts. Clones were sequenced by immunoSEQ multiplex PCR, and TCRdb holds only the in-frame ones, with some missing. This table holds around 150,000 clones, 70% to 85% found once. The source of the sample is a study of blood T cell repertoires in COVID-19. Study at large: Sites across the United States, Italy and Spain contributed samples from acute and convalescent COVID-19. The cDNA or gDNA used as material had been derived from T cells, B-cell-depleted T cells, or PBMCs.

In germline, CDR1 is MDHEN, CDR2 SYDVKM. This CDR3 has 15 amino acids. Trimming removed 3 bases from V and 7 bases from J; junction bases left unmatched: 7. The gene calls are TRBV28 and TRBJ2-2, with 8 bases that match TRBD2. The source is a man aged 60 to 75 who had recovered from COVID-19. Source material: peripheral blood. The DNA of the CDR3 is TGTGCCAGCAGTTTGCTCGGGGGGGATCACGGGGAGCTGTTTTTT. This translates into CASSLLGGDHGELFF.